This T cell receptor (beta chain) was sequenced for a study of shared clonotypes between healthy human individuals. The method was immunoSEQ multiplex PCR; TCRdb's version includes in-frame clones alone and lacks a portion of them. The data contain 800,000 to 1,200,000 clones, 78% of them seen just once; the ten biggest clones take up approximately 0.5%. The specimen sequenced was memory CD4+ T cells from PBMCs. Indicated subset: CD45RA-negative fraction. This receptor was taken from a man aged 18-30 years in good health. Some clones in this sample may be carry-over from other donors' samples.

As DNA, the CDR3 is TGTGCCTGTTCTAGCGGGATAAAGACCCAGTACTTC. Residues: CACSSGIKTQYF. V usage is TRBV30 and J usage is TRBJ2-5; 9 bases align to TRBD2. V gave up 6 bases and J gave up 6 bases; unmatched junction bases: 5. The CDR3 loop spans 12 amino acids. From germline, CDR1 is GTSNPN and CDR2 SVGIG (reference sequence).